This T cell receptor (beta chain) was retrieved from a study of cytomegalovirus exposure and HLA in healthy donors. This clone was seen just once. Primers included in the PCR were 60 Vbeta and 13 Jbeta primers. The data were produced by immunoSEQ multiplex PCR, yet TCRdb's version contains in-frame clones alone and is incomplete. Altogether some 95,000 clones are present, around 64% being singletons, with the ten largest covering under 2.5%. This receptor was identified in a man aged 25 to 40 in good health and CMV-seronegative. Sequencing used PBMCs.

The CDR3 DNA is TGTGCCAGCAGCTTCGAGAACAATGAGCAGTTCTTC. It encodes CASSFENNEQFF. This chain connects TRBV7-9 to TRBJ2-1; D ambiguous. The V end lost 3 bases, the J end lost 5 bases, and 5 bases lay between the germline ends. Germline V gene lookup returns CDR1 SEHNR and CDR2 FQNEAQ (reference sequence). The CDR3 covers 12 residues.